This T cell receptor beta chain comes out of a study of T cells in Graves' hyperthyroidism and ophthalmopathy. Findings and caveats of the study: Separation of ophthalmopathy from stable hyperthyroidism was achieved by a 13 V-J model.

Template material for amplifying TCR beta CDR3 regions consisted of RNA transcripts. Carried out on the TCR CDR3, a first-round RT-PCR used the HTBI primer set. TCRdb itself ran the multiplex PCR reads through MiXCR, one entry per CDR3 protein. The sample contains approximately 710,000 distinct CDR3 sequences, about 18% of which appear only once. This clonotype was observed a few times. The antigen is undetermined. The CDR3 runs to 15 residues. V was pared by 0 bases and J by 2 bases, with 7 bases between. Looked up from germline, CDR1 is SGHTA and CDR2 is FQGTGA. This chain uses TRBV7-3 with TRBJ2-2, with D hard to call. Material: blood. The clonotype originates from a man in his forties or fifties with Graves' hyperthyroidism. CDR3 region: CASSLTLDNTGELFF. DNA for the CDR3: TGTGCCAGCAGCTTAACCCTAGACAACACCGGGGAGCTGTTTTTT.